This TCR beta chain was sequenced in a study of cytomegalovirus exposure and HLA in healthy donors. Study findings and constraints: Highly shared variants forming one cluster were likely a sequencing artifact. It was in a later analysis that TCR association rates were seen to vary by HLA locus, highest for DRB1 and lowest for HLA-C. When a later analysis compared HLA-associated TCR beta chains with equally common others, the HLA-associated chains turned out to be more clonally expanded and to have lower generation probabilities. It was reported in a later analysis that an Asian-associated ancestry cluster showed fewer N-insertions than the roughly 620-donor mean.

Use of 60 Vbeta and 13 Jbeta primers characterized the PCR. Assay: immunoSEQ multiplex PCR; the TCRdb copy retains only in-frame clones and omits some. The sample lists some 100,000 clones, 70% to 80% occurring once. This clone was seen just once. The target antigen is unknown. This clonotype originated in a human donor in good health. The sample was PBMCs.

The CDR3 reads CASSRTPLIGGTINEQYF. The CDR3, as DNA: TGTGCCAGCAGCCGCACGCCATTGATTGGCGGGACCATAAACGAGCAGTACTTC. The chain couples TRBV2 to TRBJ2-7, with TRBD2 as a possible D gene (6 bases). Trimming left V 6 bases short and J 5 bases short, with 29 bases between. The CDR3 contains 18 residues. Germline V gives CDR1 SNHLY, CDR2 FYNNEI.